Listed below are T cell receptor beta chains from one sample, sequenced in a study of T cell responses to AZD1222 COVID-19 vaccine. Some clones are missing from TCRdb's copy, which holds only in-frame ones; the method was immunoSEQ multiplex PCR. In the table there are 150,000 to 200,000 clones, 90% of which are singletons. The sequenced sample was peripheral blood, obtained 28 days after the second AZD1222 dose. All receptors come from an adult who received the AZD1222 COVID-19 vaccine. Each CDR3 is given with its conserved first and last residue. A D gene is named only where the DNA matches it firmly. Clone size, where shown, is once, few, many, or a class for clones that have expanded.

D gene	V gene	J gene	clone size	CDR3 protein	CDR3 DNA
TRBD1	TRBV9	TRBJ1-1	.	CASSVAGQGLGNTEAFF	TGTGCCAGCAGCGTAGCAGGACAGGGACTGGGGAACACTGAAGCTTTCTTT
.	TRBV21-1	TRBJ1-3	.	CASFFTGVSGNTIYF	TGTGCCAGCTTCTTTACAGGGGTCTCTGGAAACACCATATATTTT
.	TRBV5-6	TRBJ1-1	.	CASSLRGNTEAFF	TGTGCCAGCAGCTTGCGGGGGAACACTGAAGCTTTCTTT
TRBD2	TRBV7-2	TRBJ2-5	.	CASSPTRGGSKETQYF	TGTGCCAGCAGTCCGACGCGGGGGGGCTCCAAAGAGACCCAGTACTTC
.	TRBV5-6	TRBJ1-2	.	CASSRSRGGGYTF	TGTGCCAGCAGCCGTAGCAGGGGCGGTGGCTACACCTTC
TRBD1	TRBV11-2	TRBJ1-5	.	CASSSGQGTASNQPQHF	TGTGCCAGCAGCTCCGGACAGGGAACGGCGAGCAATCAGCCCCAGCATTTT
.	TRBV4-1	TRBJ1-2	.	CASSPGDRWYGYTF	TGCGCCAGCAGCCCGGGGGATCGGTGGTATGGCTACACCTTC
.	TRBV6-1	TRBJ1-3	many	CASSGGRGRSGNTIYF	TGTGCCAGCAGTGGCGGGCGGGGAAGGTCTGGAAACACCATATATTTT
.	TRBV24-1	TRBJ1-5	.	CATSDLRQNQPQHF	TGTGCCACCAGTGACCTCAGACAGAATCAGCCCCAGCATTTT
.	TRBV29-1	TRBJ2-2	.	CSVKEQGLAGELFF	TGCAGCGTGAAAGAACAGGGTTTGGCCGGGGAGCTGTTTTTT
.	TRBV7-2	TRBJ1-2	.	CASSFSRDDYGYTF	TGTGCCAGCAGCTTTTCCAGGGACGACTATGGCTACACCTTC
TRBD1	TRBV24-1	TRBJ2-1	.	CAVTGGAYNEQFF	TGTGCCGTGACAGGGGGGGCCTACAATGAGCAGTTCTTC
.	TRBV30	TRBJ2-7	.	CAWSPPIGGVSSYEQYF	TGTGCCTGGAGTCCCCCTATCGGCGGAGTCAGCTCCTACGAGCAGTACTTC
TRBD1	TRBV28	TRBJ1-5	.	CASSLRVGQGNQPQHF	TGTGCCAGCAGTTTAAGGGTGGGACAGGGGAATCAGCCCCAGCATTTT
.	TRBV7-2	TRBJ2-7	.	CASSSEGASYEQYF	TGTGCCAGCAGCTCGGAGGGGGCCTCCTACGAGCAGTACTTC
TRBD1	TRBV6-5	TRBJ1-1	.	CASSGTGTGAFF	TGTGCCAGCAGCGGGACAGGTACTGGGGCTTTCTTT
.	TRBV9	TRBJ2-7	.	CASSVGLAHREQYF	TGTGCCAGCAGCGTTGGTCTAGCGCACCGCGAGCAGTACTTC
TRBD1	TRBV15	TRBJ1-6	.	CATSRQGRSPLHF	TGTGCCACCAGCCGACAGGGGCGCTCACCCCTCCACTTT
TRBD1	TRBV28	TRBJ2-7	.	CASSLSLQGIGGQYF	TGTGCCAGCAGTTTATCTCTACAGGGGATTGGGGGGCAGTACTTC
TRBD2	TRBV2	TRBJ2-5	.	CASTGTSGGLLQETQYF	TGTGCCAGCACCGGGACTAGCGGGGGGCTGTTACAAGAGACCCAGTACTTC
.	TRBV28	TRBJ1-1	.	CASSVPLNTEAFF	TGTGCCAGCAGTGTCCCCTTGAACACTGAAGCTTTCTTT
TRBD2	TRBV24-1	TRBJ2-3	.	CATSDPRTRPDTQYF	TGTGCCACCAGTGATCCCCGGACTAGGCCAGATACGCAGTATTTT
TRBD1	TRBV18	TRBJ1-2	.	CASSPPGTGIYGYTF	TGTGCCAGCTCACCACCGGGGACAGGCATCTATGGCTACACCTTC
TRBD1	TRBV2	TRBJ2-3	.	CASSERTGHTDTQYF	TGTGCCAGCAGTGAACGGACAGGCCACACAGATACGCAGTATTTT
.	TRBV23-1	TRBJ2-7	once	CASSQSKVTFLAYEQYF	TGCGCCAGCAGTCAATCGAAGGTCACGTTTCTAGCTTACGAGCAGTACTTC
.	TRBV3-1/TRBV3-2	TRBJ1-4	.	CASSQGTPTGEKLFF	TGTGCCAGCAGCCAAGGGACACCCACTGGGGAAAAACTGTTTTTT
TRBD1	TRBV18	TRBJ2-2	.	CASSPQRPGTANTGELFF	TGTGCCAGCTCACCGCAGAGGCCTGGGACAGCGAACACCGGGGAGCTGTTTTTT
.	TRBV6-5	TRBJ1-1	.	CASTSGTNTEAFF	TGTGCCAGCACTTCGGGTACGAACACTGAAGCTTTCTTT
.	TRBV6-5	TRBJ1-2	.	CATESGYGYTF	TGTGCTACCGAGTCTGGTTATGGCTACACCTTC
TRBD1	TRBV18	TRBJ1-1	once	CASSPRTGAPEAFF	TGTGCCAGCTCACCCCGCACAGGGGCCCCTGAAGCTTTCTTT
.	TRBV7-2	TRBJ1-5	.	CASSPQGNMQPQHF	TGTGCCAGCAGTCCCCAGGGAAACATGCAGCCCCAGCATTTT
TRBD1	TRBV28	TRBJ1-3	.	CASFDRGRVNTIYF	TGTGCCAGCTTCGACAGGGGGCGTGTGAACACCATATATTTT
.	TRBV7-9	TRBJ1-6	once	CASSHLSGEPLHF	TGTGCCAGCAGTCACTTGTCGGGGGAGCCCCTCCACTTT
.	TRBV4-1	TRBJ2-7	few	CASSLSSGRVSEQYF	TGCGCCAGCAGCCTCTCATCGGGACGCGTGAGCGAGCAGTACTTC
TRBD1	TRBV5-5	TRBJ1-4	.	CASSSTGQGDRKLFF	TGTGCCAGCAGCTCCACAGGACAGGGGGATCGAAAACTGTTTTTT
TRBD2	TRBV3-1/TRBV3-2	TRBJ2-7	.	CASSRSGTSGSYEQYF	TGTGCCAGCAGCCGATCCGGGACTAGCGGCTCCTACGAGCAGTACTTC
.	TRBV7-2	TRBJ1-2	.	CASSLNWDPRYGYTF	TGTGCCAGCAGCTTGAACTGGGACCCCCGCTATGGCTACACCTTC
TRBD2	TRBV27	TRBJ2-3	.	CATQSWLAGDTQYF	TGTGCCACTCAGAGTTGGCTAGCGGGAGATACGCAGTATTTT
.	TRBV6-2/TRBV6-3	TRBJ1-3	.	CASSYSSFPGNTIYF	TGTGCCAGCAGTTACTCGAGTTTCCCGGGAAACACCATATATTTT
TRBD2	TRBV5-6	TRBJ2-1	.	CASSPGLAPYNEQFF	TGTGCCAGCAGCCCGGGACTAGCCCCCTACAATGAGCAGTTCTTC
TRBD1	TRBV27	TRBJ2-7	.	CASSFGQGYEQYF	TGTGCCAGCAGTTTCGGACAGGGATACGAGCAGTACTTC
.	TRBV29-1	TRBJ1-1	.	CSVTTVLNTEAFF	TGCAGCGTAACGACAGTGTTGAACACTGAAGCTTTCTTT